This TCR beta chain was found in a study of control samples from healthy donors and cancer patients. Sequencing used immunoSEQ multiplex PCR; TCRdb keeps in-frame clones, though not all of them. The data contain around 58,000 clones, around 96% of them singletons. This TCR came from a woman between 18 and 29 years old in good health. The sequenced sample consisted of blood.

CDR3 sequence: CSVQGNTEAFF. The CDR3 nucleotides read TGCAGCGTGCAGGGCAACACTGAAGCTTTCTTT. The chain is built from TRBV29-1 and TRBJ1-1; a weak D match, TRBD1 (5 bases). V was shortened by 6 bases and J by 2 bases, with 7 bases between the two germline ends. The CDR3 extends over 11 amino acids. CDR1 is SQVTM, CDR2 ANQGSEA, per germline. The variable domain in full, with the rest retrieved from reference TRBV29-1 and TRBJ1-1, is SAVISQKPSRDICQRGTSLTIQCQVDSQVTMMFWYRQQPGQSLTLIATANQGSEATYESGFVIDKFPISRPNLTFSTLTVSNMSPEDSSIYLCSVQGNTEAFFGQGTRLTVV.